These 30 T cell receptor beta chains originate from one sample sequenced in a study of OX40 agonist ivuxolimab in advanced cancers. Measured with immunoSEQ multiplex PCR; TCRdb has only the in-frame clones, and not every one. The data hold around 97,000 clones, with 80% to 90% observed a single time. The specimen was CD4+ or CD8+ T cells sorted from blood, collected in a trial of the OX40 agonist ivuxolimab. The receptors originated from an adult with an advanced solid tumor such as melanoma, head and neck, liver or kidney cancer.

The chain combines TRBV30 with TRBJ2-2; D is undetermined. The CDR3 is 11 residues long. CDR1 is GTSNPN, CDR2 SVGIG, per germline (reference sequence). In DNA form, the CDR3 reads TGTGCTTCGTTCAGGACCGGGGAGCTGTTTTTT. Protein sequence: CASFRTGELFF.

The chain recombines TRBV18 with TRBJ1-5, with D perhaps TRBD1 (5 bases). This CDR3 has 13 amino acids. CDR1 and CDR2 from the germline V gene are KGHSH and LQKENI. The ends were cut back, 5 bases at V and 6 bases at J, with 11 bases in the middle. CDR3 sequence (DNA): TGTGCCAGCTCAGTCGGGACGACTCAGCCCCAGCATTTT. This sequence encodes CASSVGTTQPQHF.

V gene TRBV11-1 combines with J gene TRBJ2-1, with 7 bases identical to TRBD1. With V trimmed by 1 base and J by 0 bases, 6 bases remained unmatched. The CDR3 has 17 amino acids. The V gene's germline CDR1 is SGHAT and CDR2 FQDESV (reference sequence). CDR3 sequence: CASSLGTGHLSYNEQFF. The CDR3 DNA follows: TGTGCCAGCAGCTTAGGGACAGGACACCTCTCCTACAATGAGCAGTTCTTC.

This clone has a handful of counts. This chain uses TRBV19 with TRBJ2-3; maybe TRBD1 (5 bases). Germline-derived CDR1 and CDR2 are LNHDA and SQIVND (reference sequence). The ends were cut back, 5 bases at V and 2 bases at J, with 14 bases in the middle. This CDR3 is 15 amino acids long. The CDR3 DNA follows: TGTGCCAGTAGTCCTTCCACAGGCTACACAGATACGCAGTATTTT. It specifies CASSPSTGYTDTQYF.

The rearrangement links TRBV11-3 to TRBJ2-7; D is ambiguous. The CDR3 extends over 13 amino acids. V dropped 3 bases and J dropped 2 bases, with 8 bases sitting between them. Per germline, CDR1 SGHNT and CDR2 YENEEA. The CDR3 sequence: CASSFGVTYEQYF. For the CDR3, the DNA is TGTGCCAGCAGCTTTGGGGTGACCTACGAGCAGTACTTC.

The J gene is TRBJ2-7, the V gene TRBV27; no reliable D call. Germline CDR1 and CDR2: MNHEY and SMNVEV (reference sequence). The CDR3 totals 14 residues. Trimming pared 3 bases from V and 3 bases from J, leaving 12 bases between. Written as DNA, the CDR3 is TGTGCCAGCAGTTTGGATTATCGGCGCTACGAGCAGTACTTC. As protein: CASSLDYRRYEQYF.

The sample holds one count of this clone. This chain connects TRBV7-9 to TRBJ1-1; D uncertain. The V and J ends lost 5 bases and 0 bases respectively, with 16 bases between them. The CDR3 runs 16 residues. From germline, CDR1 is SEHNR and CDR2 FQNEAQ (reference sequence). CDR3 nucleotide sequence: TGTGCCAGCAGCCCCGTGGAAAGACTCTTGAACACTGAAGCTTTCTTT. Translated: CASSPVERLLNTEAFF.

V is TRBV12-5 and J is TRBJ2-3; 9 nucleotides match TRBD2. V dropped 1 base and J dropped 0; count of bases not matched to a gene: 2. The CDR3 length is 16 residues. Germline V gene lookup returns CDR1 LGHNT and CDR2 FRNRAP. The CDR3 spells CASGLGLADSTDTQYF. In DNA, the CDR3 is TGTGCTAGTGGTTTGGGACTAGCGGATAGCACAGATACGCAGTATTTT. Full variable domain (missing parts from reference TRBV12-5 and TRBJ2-3): DARVTQTPRHKVTEMGQEVTMRCQPILGHNTVFWYRQTMMQGLELLAYFRNRAPLDDSGMPKDRFSAEMPDATLATLKIQPSEPRDSAVYFCASGLGLADSTDTQYFGPGTRLTVL.

This clone has only one observation. The chain carries TRBV9 and TRBJ2-7; 8 bases agree with TRBD1. CDR3 length: 15 amino acids. J lost 3 bases, V lost 0 bases, and 5 bases had no gene match. In germline, CDR1 is SGDLS, CDR2 YYNGEE. The CDR3 loop reads CASSVGGDRGYEQYF. CDR3 in DNA: TGTGCCAGCAGCGTAGGTGGAGACAGGGGCTACGAGCAGTACTTC.

The V call is TRBV7-3, the J call TRBJ2-3; D is perhaps TRBD2 (6 bases). V was pared by 5 bases and J by 5 bases, with 17 bases between. This CDR3 is 15 amino acids long. CDR1 and CDR2 (germline): SGHTA, FQGTGA. The CDR3 sequence is CASSQEGRSIDTQYF. CDR3 in DNA: TGTGCCAGCAGCCAAGAAGGGAGGTCCATAGATACGCAGTATTTT.

This clone was counted a single time. The chain uses TRBV6-5 and TRBJ1-2; 7 nucleotides align to TRBD1. The CDR3 totals 14 residues. Losses at the gene ends were 8 bases for V and 0 bases for J; bases not matched to a gene: 6. Germline V gene data show CDR1 as MNHEY and CDR2 as SVGAGI. The CDR3 loop is CASGGTEANYGYTF. The CDR3 nucleotides are TGTGCCAGCGGAGGGACAGAAGCTAACTATGGCTACACCTTC.

CDR3 bases: TGTGCCAGCAGTGAAAACAGGGACTATGGCTACACCTTC. Its protein product is CASSENRDYGYTF. V and J are TRBV2 and TRBJ1-2; tentative D call: TRBD1 (6 bases). CDR1 SNHLY and CDR2 FYNNEI come from the germline V gene. This CDR3 region has 13 residues. V lost 2 bases and J 3 bases, leaving 7 bases between the germline ends.

The rearrangement joins TRBV6-1 to TRBJ2-3, with 7 positions matching TRBD1. J gave up 6 bases and V 5 bases, and 11 bases lay outside the gene matches. The CDR3 is 15 amino acids. CDR1 and CDR2 from the germline V gene are MNHNS and SASEGT. For the CDR3, the DNA is TGTGCCAGCAGTTCACGACAGGGCGGAACGGATACGCAGTATTTT. It encodes CASSSRQGGTDTQYF.

The chain combines TRBV7-2 with TRBJ1-2, with a tentative D call TRBD1 (5 bases). The CDR3 runs 15 residues. Germline V gives CDR1 SGHTA, CDR2 FQGNSA. V was clipped by 3 bases and J by 5 bases, with 16 bases between them. Written as DNA, the CDR3 is TGTGCCAGCAGCTTGCTATCCCAGGGAAAGTATGGCTACACCTTC. Its translation is CASSLLSQGKYGYTF. The variable domain in full, completed from reference TRBV7-2 and TRBJ1-2, reads GAGVSQSPSNKVTEKGKDVELRCDPISGHTALYWYRQSLGQGLEFLIYFQGNSAPDKSGLPSDRFSAERTGGSVSTLTIQRTQQEDSAVYLCASSLLSQGKYGYTFGSGTRLTVV.

CDR3 sequence reads: CASRTGTDYGYTF. DNA of the CDR3: TGTGCCAGCAGAACCGGGACGGACTATGGCTACACCTTC. The chain employs TRBV6-1 and TRBJ1-2; D is possibly TRBD1 (5 bases). The V gene lost 6 bases and the J gene lost 3 bases, with 11 bases spanning the gap. Per the germline V gene, CDR1 is MNHNS and CDR2 is SASEGT. The CDR3 has 13 amino acids.

The chain joins TRBV6-1 to TRBJ2-1; 12 positions agree with TRBD2. The CDR3 consists of 15 residues. V dropped 7 bases and J dropped 2; count of bases not matched to a gene: 3. Per germline, CDR1 MNHNS and CDR2 SASEGT. Here the CDR3 DNA reads TGTGCCAGCACTTGGACTAGCGGGGCCTACAATGAGCAGTTCTTC. It yields the protein CASTWTSGAYNEQFF.

The V and J genes are TRBV4-2 and TRBJ2-2; D unclear. The germline V gene has CDR1 LGHNA and CDR2 YNFKEQ. Trimming left V 4 bases short and J 3 bases short, with 15 bases between. The CDR3 extends over 16 amino acids. The CDR3 DNA is TGTGCCAGCAGCCGGACGGAAGGGATGGACACCGGGGAGCTGTTTTTT. It is translated as CASSRTEGMDTGELFF.

The genes are TRBV19 and TRBJ1-1, with 7 bases aligning to TRBD1. The CDR3 is 15 amino acids. V lost 5 bases and J lost 2; bases outside the gene matches: 8. From germline, CDR1 is LNHDA and CDR2 SQIVND (reference sequence). CDR3 sequence: CASSLGGTANTEAFF. The CDR3 region has the DNA TGTGCCAGTAGTCTAGGCGGGACAGCTAACACTGAAGCTTTCTTT.

This clone was observed at least ten times. This chain joins TRBV11-2 and TRBJ1-2; maybe TRBD1 (5 bases). The germline gives CDR1 SGHAT, CDR2 FQNNGV. V was cut by 3 bases and J by 1 base, with 21 bases left in between. The CDR3 covers 18 residues. The DNA of the CDR3 is TGTGCCAGCAGCTTTACATTCAGTTCTCAGGGATTTAACTATGGCTACACCTTC. Translated, it gives CASSFTFSSQGFNYGYTF. Looking up the rest from reference TRBV11-2 and TRBJ1-2 gives the full variable domain: EAGVAQSPRYKIIEKRQSVAFWCNPISGHATLYWYQQILGQGPKLLIQFQNNGVVDDSQLPKDRFSAERLKGVDSTLKIQPAKLEDSAVYLCASSFTFSSQGFNYGYTFGSGTRLTVV.

This clone appeared once. CDR3 sequence (DNA): TGTGCCAGCAGCTTAGGGGATGGGACAGCTTACTGGAACACTGAAGCTTTCTTT. This codes for CASSLGDGTAYWNTEAFF. V is TRBV7-9 and J is TRBJ1-1; 7 bases agree with TRBD1. This CDR3 contains 18 residues. CDR1 is SEHNR and CDR2 is FQNEAQ in the germline V gene (reference sequence). V lost 1 base, J lost 1 base, and 12 bases stayed unmatched.

This clone was observed a few times. V gene TRBV9 combines with J gene TRBJ2-3, with D perhaps matching TRBD1 or TRBD2 (6 bases each). V lost 0 bases, J lost 7 bases, and 9 bases lay in between. Germline V gene sequence: CDR1 SGDLS, CDR2 YYNGEE. This CDR3 region has 13 residues. This CDR3 reads CASSVEGGNTQYF. The CDR3 nucleotides are TGTGCCAGCAGCGTAGAAGGGGGGAATACGCAGTATTTT.

This chain joins TRBV7-9 and TRBJ1-5; possibly TRBD1 for D (6 bases). Deletions cut 3 bases from V and 2 bases from J, with 11 bases between. The CDR3 contains 15 residues. Per the germline V gene, CDR1 is SEHNR and CDR2 is FQNEAQ (reference sequence). CDR3 loop: CASSFTGIGNQPQHF. The CDR3 DNA reads as TGTGCCAGCAGCTTTACAGGGATAGGCAATCAGCCCCAGCATTTT.

This clone was found once. The chain links TRBV12-5 to TRBJ2-7; D is unclear. V was pared by 5 bases and J by 1 base, with 6 bases between. The CDR3 spans 12 residues. CDR1 and CDR2 from the germline V gene are LGHNT and FRNRAP. In nucleotides, the CDR3 is TGTGCTAGTGGTCTCGGATCCTACGAGCAGTACTTC. Translating it yields CASGLGSYEQYF. Supplemented by reference TRBV12-5 and TRBJ2-7, the full variable domain reads DARVTQTPRHKVTEMGQEVTMRCQPILGHNTVFWYRQTMMQGLELLAYFRNRAPLDDSGMPKDRFSAEMPDATLATLKIQPSEPRDSAVYFCASGLGSYEQYFGPGTRLTVT.

This clone was detected many times. The gene calls are TRBV11-3 and TRBJ1-2; no firm D call. V was clipped by 5 bases and J by 7 bases, with 11 bases between them. CDR1 is SGHNT and CDR2 is YENEEA in the germline V gene. The CDR3 consists of 12 residues. The CDR3 sequence: CASSPSSGGYTF. For the CDR3, the DNA is TGTGCCAGCAGCCCATCCTCAGGTGGCTACACCTTC.

The gene calls are TRBV27 and TRBJ2-4; a possible D gene is TRBD2 (5 bases). Germline V CDR1 and CDR2: MNHEY, SMNVEV (reference sequence). This CDR3 contains 15 residues. The V and J ends lost 7 bases and 1 base respectively, with 14 bases between them. Here the CDR3 reads CASTSPGSAKNIQYF. The CDR3 DNA follows: TGTGCCAGCACATCTCCGGGAAGTGCCAAAAACATTCAGTACTTC.

The chain couples TRBV5-4 to TRBJ1-2; perhaps TRBD1 as D (6 bases). The germline V gene encodes CDR1 SGHNT and CDR2 YYREEE (reference sequence). The CDR3 consists of 13 residues. V was cut by 4 bases and J by 3 bases, with 10 bases left in between. Here the CDR3 reads CASSQRGDYGYTF. The CDR3 region has the DNA TGTGCCAGCAGCCAAAGGGGGGACTATGGCTACACCTTC.

V is TRBV7-9 and J is TRBJ2-7; D is possibly TRBD1 or TRBD2 (5 bases each). This CDR3 has 14 residues. The V end lost 5 bases, the J end lost 0 bases, and 11 bases lay between the germline ends. Germline V CDR1 and CDR2: SEHNR, FQNEAQ (reference sequence). The CDR3 nucleotides are TGTGCCAGCAGCCTGGGACGGTCCTCCTACGAGCAGTACTTC. Residues: CASSLGRSSYEQYF.

This chain joins TRBV30 and TRBJ2-3; perhaps TRBD2 as D (7 bases). Germline-derived CDR1 and CDR2 are GTSNPN and SVGIG (reference sequence). The CDR3 consists of 14 residues. The V and J ends lost 2 bases and 4 bases respectively, with 13 bases between them. For the CDR3, the DNA is TGTGCCTGGAGTAGGGGGGGGGCCGCAGATACGCAGTATTTT. Its translation: CAWSRGGAADTQYF.

The chain carries TRBV5-4 and TRBJ2-1; 10 positions agree with TRBD2. Germline CDR1 SGHNT, CDR2 YYREEE (reference sequence). The CDR3 spans 15 residues. V gave up 4 bases and J gave up 4 bases; unmatched junction bases: 5. The CDR3 DNA reads TGTGCCAGCAGCCTCGGACTAGCGGCTTACAATGAGCAGTTCTTC. Translated: CASSLGLAAYNEQFF.

The J gene is TRBJ1-2, the V gene TRBV6-1; D unresolved. The germline V gene encodes CDR1 MNHNS and CDR2 SASEGT. The CDR3 loop spans 13 amino acids. V was trimmed by 3 bases and J by 4 bases, leaving 9 bases between them. CDR3 bases: TGTGCCAGCAGTGAGGGCCGGAGCTATGGCTACACCTTC. The encoded protein is CASSEGRSYGYTF.